The TCR beta chain under discussion was sequenced for a study of T cell repertoires in cytomegalovirus infection. Study information: Evidence of both CMV infection and a matching HLA type came from public TCR beta signatures.

The CDR3 length is 13 residues. The germline V gene has CDR1 SSHAT and CDR2 FNYEAQ (reference sequence). Worth noting for this clonotype: Antigen: not known. An end of the junction differs from the germline gene, which may be a read error.

Whole-study results and caveats: It was HLA-C-restricted CMV-specific TCR beta clonotypes that dominated the response ex vivo. CMV carriers having the relevant HLA were flagged by cumulative public TCR beta family frequency.

A single record per CDR3 protein comes from TCRdb applying MiXCR to the reads. This table has 600,000 to 800,000 distinct CDR3 sequences, 20% to 25% appearing once. This chain connects TRBV7-7 to TRBJ2-5; perhaps TRBD1 as D (7 bases). Sequencing input: CD8+ T cells from PBMCs. The source of this sequence is a human donor in good health (CMV status not recorded). Some clones in this sample may be carry-over from other donors' samples. In DNA, the CDR3 is TGTGCTAGCAGCACGACAGGGAGGGAGACCCAGTACTTC. It is translated as CASSTTGRETQYF.